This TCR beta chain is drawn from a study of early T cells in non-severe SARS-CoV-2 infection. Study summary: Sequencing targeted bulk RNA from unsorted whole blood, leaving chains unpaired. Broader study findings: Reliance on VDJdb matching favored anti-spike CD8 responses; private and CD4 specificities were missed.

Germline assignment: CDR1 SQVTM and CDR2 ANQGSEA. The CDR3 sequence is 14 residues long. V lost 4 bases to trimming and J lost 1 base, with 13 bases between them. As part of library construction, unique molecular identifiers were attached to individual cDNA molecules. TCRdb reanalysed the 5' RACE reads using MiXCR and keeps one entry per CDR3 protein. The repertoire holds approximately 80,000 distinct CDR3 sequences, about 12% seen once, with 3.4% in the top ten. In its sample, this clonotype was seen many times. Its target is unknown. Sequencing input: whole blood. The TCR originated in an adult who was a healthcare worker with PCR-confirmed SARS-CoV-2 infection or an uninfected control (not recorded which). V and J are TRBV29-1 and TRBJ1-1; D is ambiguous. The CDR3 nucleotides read TGCAGCGTTGTCACCGGCGGGAGGAACACTGAAGCTTTCTTT. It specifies CSVVTGGRNTEAFF.